The 13 T cell receptor beta chains reported below all come from one sample, sequenced in a study of OX40 agonist ivuxolimab in advanced cancers. Repertoires were generated with immunoSEQ multiplex PCR, while TCRdb's copy carries only in-frame clones and drops some. The table lists roughly 90,000 clones, approximately 91% of them singletons. The sample was CD4+ or CD8+ T cells sorted from blood, taken in a trial of the OX40 agonist ivuxolimab. The origin of the receptors is an adult with an advanced solid tumor such as melanoma, head and neck, liver or kidney cancer.

The chain is built from TRBV28 and TRBJ2-1, with 13 bases that match TRBD2. Germline CDR1 MDHEN, CDR2 SYDVKM. With 3 bases clipped from V and 12 bases from J, the junction kept 8 bases outside the gene matches. This CDR3 is built from 15 residues. The CDR3 DNA reads TGTGCCAGCAGTTTTACTAGCGGGAGGGCCTGGTGGCAGTTCTTC. It translates to CASSFTSGRAWWQFF.

The chain's CDR3 is CASSLNSGGPGEQYF. DNA for the CDR3: TGCGCCAGCAGCCTCAACTCGGGAGGGCCGGGAGAGCAGTACTTC. The chain is built from TRBV4-3 and TRBJ2-7; 8 nucleotides agree with TRBD2. The germline CDR1 and CDR2 sequences are LGHNA and YSLEER. The CDR3 covers 15 residues. Germline trimming cut 4 bases from V and 7 bases from J; bases unmatched to any gene: 12.

This rearrangement joins TRBV5-4 to TRBJ2-5; D unresolved. This CDR3 has 12 residues. Per the germline V gene, CDR1 is SGHNT and CDR2 is YYREEE (reference sequence). V was shortened by 4 bases and J by 0 bases, with 4 bases between the two germline ends. CDR3 protein: CASSRYQETQYF. The CDR3 DNA follows: TGTGCCAGCAGCCGGTACCAAGAGACCCAGTACTTC.

In its sample, this clone was seen once. V usage is TRBV9 and J usage is TRBJ1-2; weak D call: TRBD1 (5 bases). Germline V CDR1 and CDR2: SGDLS, YYNGEE. Trimming shortened V by 3 bases and J by 4 bases, and 10 bases separated the two germline ends. The CDR3 contains 13 residues. The CDR3, as DNA: TGTGCCAGCAGCGCTCGACAGTCCTATGGCTACACCTTC. It encodes CASSARQSYGYTF.

The chain is built from TRBV5-1 and TRBJ2-5; 7 nucleotides match TRBD1. J lost 5 bases, V lost 0 bases, and 7 bases had no gene match. In germline, CDR1 is SGHRS, CDR2 YFSETQ. This CDR3 comprises 15 residues. CDR3 amino acids: CASSLANVGGETQYF. In DNA, the CDR3 is TGCGCCAGCAGCTTGGCCAATGTAGGGGGCGAGACCCAGTACTTC.

The genes are TRBV9 and TRBJ2-3; 12 nucleotides align to TRBD2. The ends lost 0 bases at V and 4 bases at J; junction bases unmatched: 6. The V gene's germline CDR1 is SGDLS and CDR2 YYNGEE. This CDR3 region has 17 residues. CDR3 protein: CASSVAPGLAGSDTQYF. CDR3 nucleotides: TGTGCCAGCAGCGTAGCCCCTGGACTAGCGGGATCAGATACGCAGTATTTT.

The chain has TRBV28 and TRBJ1-1, with a weak D call TRBD1 (5 bases). Germline CDR1 reads MDHEN; CDR2 reads SYDVKM. The CDR3 consists of 14 residues. Trimming left V 4 bases short and J 4 bases short, with 13 bases between. For the CDR3, the DNA is TGTGCCAGCAGTTGGGGCAGGATCCCCACTGAAGCTTTCTTT. Its translation is CASSWGRIPTEAFF.

The chain combines TRBV18 with TRBJ2-1, with 11 bases matching TRBD2. The CDR3 runs 17 residues. Trimming at V came to 3 bases and at J to 6 bases, leaving 10 bases not matched to a gene. From germline, CDR1 is KGHSH and CDR2 LQKENI. CDR3 coding DNA: TGTGCCAGCTCACCCCCTACTATAGCGGGAGGGTTCAATGAGCAGTTCTTC. Its translation is CASSPPTIAGGFNEQFF.

This chain joins TRBV5-1 and TRBJ2-1, with 11 positions matching TRBD2. In germline, CDR1 is SGHRS, CDR2 YFSETQ. This CDR3 comprises 15 residues. The J segment lost 6 bases and the V segment lost 5 bases, leaving 7 bases of the junction unmatched. CDR3 sequence: CASSTSGRRGNEQFF. The CDR3 DNA follows: TGCGCCAGCAGTACTAGCGGGAGAAGGGGCAATGAGCAGTTCTTC.

The chain couples TRBV7-2 to TRBJ1-1; 8 positions match TRBD1. V lost 5 bases, J lost 3 bases, and 8 bases stayed unmatched. The CDR3 has 15 residues. CDR1 is SGHTA and CDR2 is FQGNSA in the germline V gene. For the CDR3, the DNA is TGTGCCAGCAGCCGAGGGACAGGAGGGGACACTGAAGCTTTCTTT. It translates to CASSRGTGGDTEAFF.

The chain links TRBV6-6 to TRBJ2-7, with 9 bases lining up with TRBD1. CDR3 size: 15 residues. The trim removed 0 bases at V and 2 bases at J, leaving 2 bases unmatched. Per germline, CDR1 MNHNY and CDR2 SVGAGI (reference sequence). The CDR3 bases are TGTGCCAGCAGTTACTCTGGGACAGGGCCCTACGAGCAGTACTTC. Amino acid sequence: CASSYSGTGPYEQYF.

The J gene is TRBJ2-3, the V gene TRBV14; D assignment may be TRBD1 or TRBD2 (5 bases each). The CDR3 totals 16 residues. Germline V CDR1 and CDR2: SGHDN, FVKESK. V was cut by 0 bases and J by 2 bases, with 12 bases left in between. CDR3 region: CASSQDRGGATDTQYF. CDR3 DNA sequence: TGTGCCAGCAGCCAAGATCGGGGTGGGGCCACAGATACGCAGTATTTT. Full variable domain (remainder filled in from reference TRBV14 and TRBJ2-3): EAGVTQFPSHSVIEKGQTVTLRCDPISGHDNLYWYRRVMGKEIKFLLHFVKESKQDESGMPNNRFLAERTGGTYSTLKVQPAELEDSGVYFCASSQDRGGATDTQYFGPGTRLTVL.

The chain recombines TRBV7-9 with TRBJ2-2, with D maybe TRBD1 (5 bases). CDR3 length: 17 amino acids. V dropped 5 bases and J dropped 1 base, with 17 bases sitting between them. The V gene's germline CDR1 is SEHNR and CDR2 FQNEAQ (reference sequence). The CDR3 bases are TGTGCCAGCAGCCTCCTGGGTGGGGCCAAGAACACCGGGGAGCTGTTTTTT. Translating it yields CASSLLGGAKNTGELFF.